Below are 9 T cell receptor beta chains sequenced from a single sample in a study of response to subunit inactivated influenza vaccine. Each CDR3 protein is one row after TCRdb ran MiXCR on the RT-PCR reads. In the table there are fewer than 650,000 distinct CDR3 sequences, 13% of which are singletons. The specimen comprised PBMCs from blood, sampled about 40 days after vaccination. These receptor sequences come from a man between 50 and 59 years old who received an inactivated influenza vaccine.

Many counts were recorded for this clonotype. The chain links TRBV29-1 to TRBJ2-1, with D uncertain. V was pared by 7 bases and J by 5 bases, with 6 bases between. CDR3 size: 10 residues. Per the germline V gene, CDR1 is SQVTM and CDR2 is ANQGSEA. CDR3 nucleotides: TGCAGCGCCGCAGACAATGAGCAGTTCTTC. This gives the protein CSAADNEQFF.

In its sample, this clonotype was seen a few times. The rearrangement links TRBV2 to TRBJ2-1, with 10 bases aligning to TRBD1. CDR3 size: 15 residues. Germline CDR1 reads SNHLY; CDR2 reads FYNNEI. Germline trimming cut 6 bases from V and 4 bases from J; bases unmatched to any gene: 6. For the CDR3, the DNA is TGTGCCAGCAGCGAGGGACAGGGGAGTTACAATGAGCAGTTCTTC. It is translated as CASSEGQGSYNEQFF.

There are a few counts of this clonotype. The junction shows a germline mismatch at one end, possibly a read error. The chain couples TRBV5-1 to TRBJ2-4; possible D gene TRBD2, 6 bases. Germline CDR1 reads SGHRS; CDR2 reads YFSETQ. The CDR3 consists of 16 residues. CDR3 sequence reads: CASTLGGAPGENIQYF. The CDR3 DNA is TGCGCCAGCACCTTGGGCGGGGCCCCTGGGGAAAACATTCAGTACTTC.

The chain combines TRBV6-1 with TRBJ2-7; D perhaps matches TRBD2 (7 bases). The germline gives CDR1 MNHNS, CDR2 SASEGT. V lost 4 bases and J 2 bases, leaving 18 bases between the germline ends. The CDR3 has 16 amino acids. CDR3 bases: TGTGCCAGCAGTGTGCGGGGCGGGGGCGAACCCTACGAGCAGTACTTC. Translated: CASSVRGGGEPYEQYF.

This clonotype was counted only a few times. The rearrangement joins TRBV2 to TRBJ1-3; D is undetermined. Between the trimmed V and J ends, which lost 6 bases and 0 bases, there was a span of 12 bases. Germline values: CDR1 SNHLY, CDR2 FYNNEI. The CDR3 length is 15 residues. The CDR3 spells CASRRYTLSGNTIYF. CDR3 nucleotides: TGTGCCAGCAGGCGGTACACCCTCTCTGGAAACACCATATATTTT.

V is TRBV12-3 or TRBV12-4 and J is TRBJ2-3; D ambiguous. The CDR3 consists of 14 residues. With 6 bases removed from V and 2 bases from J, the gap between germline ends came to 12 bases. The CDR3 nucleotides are TGTGCCAGCAGCCACTCGAGGTCCACAGATACGCAGTATTTT. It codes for CASSHSRSTDTQYF.

The CDR3 DNA is TGTGCCAGCAGCTTAGCGCGGACAGGGGTTTCTGGCTACACCTTC. It is translated as CASSLARTGVSGYTF. The V gene is TRBV7-2, the J gene TRBJ1-2; TRBD1 matches at 9 bases. This CDR3 has 15 amino acids. CDR1 and CDR2 (germline): SGHTA, FQGNSA. V trimming: 0 bases; J trimming: 7 bases; junction bases outside the gene matches: 6.

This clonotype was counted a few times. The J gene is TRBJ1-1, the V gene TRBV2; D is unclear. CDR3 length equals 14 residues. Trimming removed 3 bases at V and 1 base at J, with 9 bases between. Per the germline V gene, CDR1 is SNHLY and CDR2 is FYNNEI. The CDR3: CASSDPGTNTEAFF. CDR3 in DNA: TGTGCCAGCAGTGATCCAGGCACGAACACTGAAGCTTTCTTT.

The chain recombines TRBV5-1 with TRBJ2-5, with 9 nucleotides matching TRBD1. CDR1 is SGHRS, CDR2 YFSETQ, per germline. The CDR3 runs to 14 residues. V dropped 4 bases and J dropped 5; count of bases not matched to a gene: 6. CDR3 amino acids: CASSAQGAGETQYF. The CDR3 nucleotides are TGCGCCAGCAGCGCACAGGGGGCTGGGGAGACCCAGTACTTC.